The rows below give T cell receptor beta chains drawn from one sample of a study of T cell responses to AZD1222 COVID-19 vaccine. Clones were sequenced by immunoSEQ multiplex PCR, and TCRdb holds only the in-frame ones, with some missing. Of 90,000 to 150,000 clones listed, around 90% were seen once; the top ten hold approximately 8.4%. The sequencing here drew on peripheral blood, taken on day 0 of AZD1222 vaccination. These receptors all come from an adult in good health. The CDR3 runs from the conserved cysteine through the conserved F or W. A D gene is named only where the DNA matches it firmly. A row's size may be missing; if present it is once, few, many or a size class.

j_call,v_call,clone_size,d_call,cdr3_aa,cdr3_nt
TRBJ2-6,TRBV5-1,once,-,CASSFGSWSGANVLTF,TGCGCCAGCAGCTTTGGCAGTTGGTCTGGGGCCAACGTCCTGACTTTC
TRBJ1-6,TRBV5-1,-,-,CASSPTPGADSPLHF,TGCGCCAGCAGCCCCACCCCAGGGGCGGATTCACCCCTCCACTTT
TRBJ1-4,TRBV28,few,TRBD1,CASSIPPGQGKEKLFF,TGTGCCAGCAGTATCCCCCCGGGACAGGGAAAGGAAAAACTGTTTTTT
TRBJ1-5,TRBV5-1,-,-,CASSLEGGSNQPQHF,TGCGCCAGCAGCTTGGAAGGGGGTAGCAATCAGCCCCAGCATTTT
TRBJ2-5,TRBV28,once,-,CASSAGTEGRETQYF,TGTGCCAGCAGTGCCGGGACTGAGGGGCGAGAGACCCAGTACTTC
TRBJ2-1,TRBV30,-,-,CAWSVRAHEQFF,TGTGCCTGGAGTGTACGCGCCCATGAGCAGTTCTTC
TRBJ2-7,TRBV10-1,-,-,CASSESLSRVEQYF,TGCGCCAGCAGTGAGTCGCTATCCAGGGTCGAGCAGTACTTC
TRBJ2-3,TRBV14,-,-,CASSPKAWYTDTQYF,TGTGCCAGCAGCCCCAAGGCTTGGTACACAGATACGCAGTATTTT
TRBJ2-1,TRBV19,few,TRBD2,CASSIRGGLYNEQFF,TGTGCCAGTAGTATTCGCGGGGGTTTGTACAATGAGCAGTTCTTC
TRBJ2-5,TRBV7-9,once,-,CASSLYEAGKETQYF,TGTGCCAGCAGCTTATATGAGGCGGGAAAAGAGACCCAGTACTTC